Listed here are 23 T cell receptor beta chains from one sample, sequenced in a study of Graves' ophthalmopathy and Graves' hyperthyroidism. Amplifying from RNA transcripts, the study obtained TCR beta CDR3 regions. An opening RT-PCR round employed HTBI primers and preceded a second-round multiplex PCR. TCRdb recomputed calls from the multiplex PCR reads with MiXCR, one row per CDR3 protein. The sample records a few hundred thousand distinct CDR3 sequences, about 17% being singletons. Sequenced sample: peripheral blood. The source of these receptors is an adult woman with stable Graves' hyperthyroidism.

In its sample, this clonotype was seen many times. CDR3 sequence reads: CASSYRGLSLAGEIQYF. The CDR3 nucleotides read TGTGCCAGCAGTTACCGGGGTTTGTCGCTAGCGGGAGAAATTCAGTACTTC. The rearrangement uses TRBV6-5 and TRBJ2-4; the match to TRBD2 covers 10 bases. Germline CDR1 MNHEY, CDR2 SVGAGI. This CDR3 comprises 17 residues. Trimming removed 2 bases from V and 10 bases from J; junction bases left unmatched: 14.

At least ten counts were recorded for this clonotype. The rearrangement joins TRBV7-2 to TRBJ2-7; no reliable D call. CDR1 and CDR2 (germline): SGHTA, FQGNSA. The V and J ends lost 3 bases and 2 bases respectively, with 5 bases between them. CDR3 length: 12 amino acids. CDR3 loop: CASSFEPYEQYF. Written as DNA, the CDR3 is TGTGCCAGCAGCTTTGAGCCCTACGAGCAGTACTTC. Variable domain in full (rest from reference TRBV7-2 and TRBJ2-7): GAGVSQSPSNKVTEKGKDVELRCDPISGHTALYWYRQSLGQGLEFLIYFQGNSAPDKSGLPSDRFSAERTGGSVSTLTIQRTQQEDSAVYLCASSFEPYEQYFGPGTRLTVT.

This clonotype was recorded at least ten times. V is TRBV7-8 and J is TRBJ1-1; D is uncertain. CDR3 length equals 15 residues. The V end was cut by 0 bases, the J end by 3 bases, with 11 bases between. The germline gives CDR1 SGHVS, CDR2 FQNEAQ. Written as DNA, the CDR3 is TGTGCCAGCAGCTTAGCGCTTTCATCCTACACTGAAGCTTTCTTT. Amino acid sequence: CASSLALSSYTEAFF.

The V gene is TRBV28, the J gene TRBJ1-1; 7 bases align to TRBD1. After removal of 1 base from V and 0 bases from J, the junction contained 14 bases not matched to a gene. The CDR3 extends over 19 amino acids. The germline gives CDR1 MDHEN, CDR2 SYDVKM. This chain's CDR3 is CASSLFYTTGRGMNTEAFF. CDR3 sequence (DNA): TGTGCCAGCAGTTTATTCTATACCACCGGCAGGGGGATGAACACTGAAGCTTTCTTT.

This clonotype was detected many times. The chain joins TRBV28 to TRBJ1-5, with 7 nucleotides matching TRBD1. The CDR3 contains 14 residues. V shed 5 bases and J 5 bases; nucleotides not matched to a gene: 6. The germline CDR1 and CDR2 sequences are MDHEN and SYDVKM. DNA of the CDR3: TGTGCCAGCAGTAGACAGGGTGGCGATCAGCCCCAGCATTTT. Amino acid sequence: CASSRQGGDQPQHF.

Regarding this clonotype: A junction boundary mismatches the germline segment, possibly from a read error. The chain combines TRBV28 with TRBJ2-5; 8 bases agree with TRBD2. Germline assignment: CDR1 MDHEN and CDR2 SYDVKM. The CDR3 consists of 16 residues. CDR3 nucleotides: TGTGCCAGCAGTCGGACTAGCCTGTTGGTGGGGGAGACCAAGTACTTC. Protein sequence: CASSRTSLLVGETKYF.

This clonotype has a count of ten or more. The CDR3 DNA follows: TGTGCCAGCACCGAATCAGAGACCCAGTACTTC. Protein sequence: CASTESETQYF. The chain couples TRBV6-1 to TRBJ2-5; D is ambiguous. V shed 7 bases and J shed 4 bases, with 7 bases lying between them. The germline CDR1 and CDR2 sequences are MNHNS and SASEGT. This CDR3 region has 11 residues.

This clonotype was counted ten times or more. The chain employs TRBV20-1 and TRBJ2-2; TRBD2 matches 8 bases. This CDR3 region has 15 residues. Germline V gives CDR1 DFQATT, CDR2 SNEGSKA (reference sequence). The V and J ends lost 1 base and 6 bases, in that order; junction bases with no gene match: 7. For the CDR3, the DNA is TGCAGTGCTAGAGCTATCGGGAGGGAGTCCGGGGAGCTGTTTTTT. This gives the protein CSARAIGRESGELFF.

This clonotype turned up a few times. The rearrangement uses TRBV19 and TRBJ2-7; TRBD2 matches at 9 bases. Germline CDR1 is LNHDA and CDR2 is SQIVND (reference sequence). This CDR3 is built from 15 residues. V shed 3 bases, J shed 4 bases, and the junction held 7 bases outside the gene matches. This CDR3 reads CASSMDSSGSYEQYF. The CDR3 nucleotides read TGTGCCAGTAGTATGGATAGTAGCGGGAGTTACGAGCAGTACTTC. Supplemented by reference TRBV19 and TRBJ2-7, the full variable domain reads DGGITQSPKYLFRKEGQNVTLSCEQNLNHDAMYWYRQDPGQGLRLIYYSQIVNDFQKGDIAEGYSVSREKKESFPLTVTSAQKNPTAFYLCASSMDSSGSYEQYFGPGTRLTVT.

This clonotype has at least ten counts. V gene TRBV4-2 combines with J gene TRBJ2-7; possibly TRBD2 for D (5 bases). This CDR3 region has 15 residues. Trimming took 0 bases from V and 3 from J, leaving 12 bases between them. Germline CDR1 is LGHNA and CDR2 is YNFKEQ. For the CDR3, the DNA is TGTGCCAGCAGCCAAGATGTGAGGGAGATCTACGAGCAGTACTTC. It yields the protein CASSQDVREIYEQYF.

J is TRBJ2-2 and V is TRBV6-1, with 7 bases matching TRBD2. The trim removed 6 bases at V and 4 bases at J, leaving 8 bases unmatched. The germline CDR1 and CDR2 sequences are MNHNS and SASEGT. The CDR3 length is 15 residues. CDR3: CASRTRGLGTGELFF. CDR3 nucleotide sequence: TGTGCCAGCAGAACGCGGGGGTTAGGCACCGGGGAGCTGTTTTTT.

This clonotype has ten or more counts. The chain recombines TRBV3-1 with TRBJ1-1; D is uncertain. Trimming removed 0 bases at V and 7 bases at J, with 6 bases between. Germline CDR1 is LGHDT and CDR2 is YNNKEL (reference sequence). The CDR3 is made up of 12 amino acids. The CDR3 nucleotides read TGTGCCAGCAGCCAAGAGGGGTTTGAAGCTTTCTTT. Its protein is CASSQEGFEAFF.

This clonotype was counted only a few times. The V and J genes are TRBV13 and TRBJ2-7; 8 bases align to TRBD1. The germline CDR1 and CDR2 sequences are PRHDT and FYEKMQ (reference sequence). J gave up 4 bases and V 4 bases, and 9 bases lay outside the gene matches. This CDR3 is 15 amino acids long. CDR3 residues: CASSSYRDRFYEQYF. In DNA, the CDR3 is TGTGCCAGCAGCTCTTACCGGGACAGGTTTTACGAGCAGTACTTC.

The sample holds many counts of this clonotype. This chain uses TRBV7-2 with TRBJ2-7; 8 bases match TRBD2. Germline lookup yields CDR1 SGHTA and CDR2 FQGNSA. This CDR3 spans 17 amino acids. The trim removed 5 bases at V and 5 bases at J, leaving 17 bases unmatched. The CDR3 sequence is CASSLPPGGGLLDEQYF. The CDR3 bases are TGTGCCAGCAGCCTACCGCCCGGGGGGGGACTATTAGACGAGCAGTACTTC.

In this sample, this clonotype turned up many times. This rearrangement joins TRBV5-6 to TRBJ1-6; 7 nucleotides line up with TRBD1. V shed 4 bases and J 10 bases; nucleotides not matched to a gene: 8. Per germline, CDR1 SGHDT and CDR2 YYEEEE. The CDR3 has 14 residues. Here the CDR3 reads CASSLRQGFSPLHF. The CDR3 DNA follows: TGTGCCAGCAGCCTACGACAGGGTTTCTCACCCCTCCACTTT. Filled out from reference TRBV5-6 and TRBJ1-6, the complete variable domain reads DAGVTQSPTHLIKTRGQQVTLRCSPKSGHDTVSWYQQALGQGPQFIFQYYEEEERQRGNFPDRFSGHQFPNYSSELNVNALLLGDSALYLCASSLRQGFSPLHFGNGTRLTVT.

This clonotype has a count of ten or more. J is TRBJ2-7 and V is TRBV6-5; D gene unclear. CDR1 and CDR2 (germline): MNHEY, SVGAGI. Trimming left V 4 bases short and J 0 bases short, with 10 bases between. CDR3 size: 14 residues. The CDR3, as DNA: TGTGCCAGCAGTTTTTCTCCGAGCTCCTACGAGCAGTACTTC. It yields the protein CASSFSPSSYEQYF.

Many counts were recorded for this clonotype. The junction departs from the called germline gene at one end, perhaps through a read error. The rearrangement joins TRBV5-1 to TRBJ1-1; possible D gene TRBD1, 5 bases. Per germline, CDR1 SGHRS and CDR2 YFSETQ. The length of the CDR3 is 12 residues. The CDR3 DNA reads as TGTGCCAGCAGTTGGGGGGGAACTGAAGCTTTCTTT. Its translation: CASSWGGTEAFF.

In its sample, this clonotype was seen many times. The chain joins TRBV19 to TRBJ1-1, with a weak D call TRBD1 (6 bases). V was trimmed by 7 bases and J by 1 base, leaving 13 bases between them. This CDR3 is 14 amino acids long. CDR1 and CDR2 (germline): LNHDA, SQIVND (reference sequence). The CDR3 loop is CASNPRTANTEAFF. CDR3 nucleotides: TGTGCCAGTAACCCTCGGACAGCGAACACTGAAGCTTTCTTT.

The J gene is TRBJ1-2, the V gene TRBV6-5, with unresolved D. Germline CDR1 and CDR2: MNHEY and SVGAGI. V shed 4 bases and J shed 2 bases, with 17 bases lying between them. This CDR3 contains 16 residues. This CDR3 reads CASSLRPGVRNYGYTF. The CDR3 bases are TGTGCCAGCAGTTTGCGCCCCGGGGTCCGAAACTATGGCTACACCTTC.

There are many counts of this clonotype. The junction departs from the called germline gene at one end, perhaps through a read error. This chain connects TRBV6-1 to TRBJ1-1; 8 positions agree with TRBD1. CDR3 length: 15 amino acids. Per germline, CDR1 MNHNS and CDR2 SASEGT. The CDR3: CVSSNSGQGRSEAFF. The DNA for the CDR3 is TGTGTCAGCAGTAATTCAGGACAGGGAAGATCTGAAGCTTTCTTT.

This clonotype was found many times. The chain links TRBV12-3 or TRBV12-4 to TRBJ2-2, with D perhaps matching TRBD1 (6 bases). This CDR3 has 15 amino acids. The V end lost 2 bases, the J end lost 6 bases, and 13 bases lay between the germline ends. DNA for the CDR3: TGTGCCAGCAGTTTACGCAGGGGAATCTCCGGGGAGCTGTTTTTT. Translated, it gives CASSLRRGISGELFF.

This clonotype was seen many times. The chain employs TRBV7-2 and TRBJ2-3; D remains unclear. CDR1 SGHTA and CDR2 FQGNSA come from the germline V gene. The CDR3 has 15 amino acids. The V end was cut by 2 bases, the J end by 0 bases, with 9 bases between. This chain's CDR3 is CASSLFVSSTDTQYF. CDR3 nucleotide sequence: TGTGCCAGCAGCTTATTTGTGTCCAGCACAGATACGCAGTATTTT.

The table lists this clonotype with many counts. The genes are TRBV7-2 and TRBJ2-5; 7 bases align to TRBD1. With 5 bases clipped from V and 2 bases from J, the junction kept 8 bases outside the gene matches. The CDR3 extends over 15 amino acids. Germline V CDR1 and CDR2: SGHTA, FQGNSA. CDR3 coding DNA: TGTGCCAGCAGCCTACGACAGGGTCTGCAAGAGACCCAGTACTTC. Its translation is CASSLRQGLQETQYF. The whole variable domain, remainder taken from reference TRBV7-2 and TRBJ2-5, is GAGVSQSPSNKVTEKGKDVELRCDPISGHTALYWYRQSLGQGLEFLIYFQGNSAPDKSGLPSDRFSAERTGGSVSTLTIQRTQQEDSAVYLCASSLRQGLQETQYFGPGTRLLVL.